This record looks at one T cell receptor beta chain sequence and its context. Its antigen is unidentified. The data are from a study of cytomegalovirus exposure and HLA in healthy donors. Primers: 60 Vbeta forward and 13 Jbeta reverse. This table comes from immunoSEQ multiplex PCR, and its TCRdb copy is limited to in-frame clones, with some not included. The sample has about 94,000 clones; around 76% are singletons. Whole-study findings and limits: The only immune exposure information that was available was CMV serostatus.

The receptor's source is a middle-aged man in good health and CMV-seropositive. The sample taken for sequencing was PBMCs.

The CDR3 is CASSFLGQGAQETQYF. CDR3 in DNA: TGTGCCAGCAGCTTTCTCGGACAGGGGGCCCAAGAGACCCAGTACTTC. This rearrangement joins TRBV11-2 to TRBJ2-5; TRBD1 aligns across 11 bases. The germline CDR1 and CDR2 sequences are SGHAT and FQNNGV. The ends lost 3 bases at V and 1 base at J; junction bases unmatched: 4. This CDR3 contains 16 residues.